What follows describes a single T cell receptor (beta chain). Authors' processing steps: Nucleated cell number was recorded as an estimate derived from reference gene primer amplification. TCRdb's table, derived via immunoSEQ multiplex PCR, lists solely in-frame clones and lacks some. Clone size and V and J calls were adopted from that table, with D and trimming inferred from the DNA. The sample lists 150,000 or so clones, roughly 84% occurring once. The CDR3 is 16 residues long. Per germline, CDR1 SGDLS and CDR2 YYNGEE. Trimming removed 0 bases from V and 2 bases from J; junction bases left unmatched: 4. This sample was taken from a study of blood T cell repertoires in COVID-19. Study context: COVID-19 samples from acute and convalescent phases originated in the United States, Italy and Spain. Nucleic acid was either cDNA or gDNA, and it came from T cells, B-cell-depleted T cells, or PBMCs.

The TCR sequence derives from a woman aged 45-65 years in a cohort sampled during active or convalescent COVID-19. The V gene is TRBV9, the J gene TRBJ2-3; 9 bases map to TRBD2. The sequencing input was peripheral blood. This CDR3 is CASSVERGGATDTQYF. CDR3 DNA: TGTGCCAGCAGCGTAGAGCGCGGGGGGGCCACAGATACGCAGTATTTT. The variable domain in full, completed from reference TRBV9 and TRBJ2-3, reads DSGVTQTPKHLITATGQRVTLRCSPRSGDLSVYWYQQSLDQGLQFLIQYYNGEERAKGNILERFSAQQFPDLHSELNLSSLELGDSALYFCASSVERGGATDTQYFGPGTRLTVL.